The next 10 T cell receptor beta chains were all read from a single sample in a study of monozygotic twins with inflammatory bowel disease. Reprocessing the 5' RACE reads, TCRdb reports a single entry for every CDR3 protein and omits DNA. The sample totals under 200,000 distinct CDR3 sequences. Sequencing was done on a sample of blood. The receptors come from a human donor with ulcerative colitis or Crohn's disease, or a healthy co-twin of an affected twin (not recorded which).

This sequence joins TRBV20-1 and TRBJ2-7. The CDR3 runs to 13 residues. Germline-derived CDR1 and CDR2 are DFQATT and SNEGSKA (reference sequence). The CDR3: CSGPEYKYNEQYF.

The rearrangement uses TRBV7-2 and TRBJ1-6. This CDR3 is 13 amino acids long. In germline, CDR1 is SGHTA, CDR2 FQGNSA. The CDR3 loop is CASSSRSAGPLHF.

The rearrangement uses TRBV3-1 and TRBJ2-1; TCRdb's assignment of TRBD1 cannot be checked, as there is no DNA. The CDR3 is made up of 15 amino acids. The germline gives CDR1 LGHDT, CDR2 YNNKEL (reference sequence). CDR3 sequence: CASSQVNPGYNEQFF.

The rearrangement joins TRBV5-1 to TRBJ2-1. CDR1 and CDR2 (germline): SGHRS, YFSETQ. The CDR3 has 16 residues. The CDR3 is CASSLAGLSSYNEQFF. Full variable domain (rest looked up from reference TRBV5-1 and TRBJ2-1): KAGVTQTPRYLIKTRGQQVTLSCSPISGHRSVSWYQQTPGQGLQFLFEYFSETQRNKGNFPGRFSGRQFSNSRSEMNVSTLELGDSALYLCASSLAGLSSYNEQFFGPGTRLTVL.

The CDR3 spells CSVETSYEQYF. This sequence joins TRBV29-1 and TRBJ2-7. CDR3 length: 11 amino acids. Germline-derived CDR1 and CDR2 are SQVTM and ANQGSEA.

The J gene is TRBJ2-7, the V gene TRBV11-2; TCRdb outputs TRBD1, but without DNA this stays unchecked. The CDR3 extends over 16 amino acids. CDR1 is SGHAT and CDR2 is FQNNGV in the germline V gene. The CDR3 spells CASSSVKSSTGLEQYF.

This CDR3 is CASSQDGRQGAYEQYF. The J gene is TRBJ2-7, the V gene TRBV4-3; the D gene TCRdb calls, TRBD1, cannot be checked with no DNA. CDR3 length: 16 residues. Germline CDR1 LGHNA, CDR2 YSLEER.

This chain links TRBV6-5 with TRBJ2-2; the D call of TRBD1 rests on TCRdb alone, since no DNA is present to check it. CDR1 is MNHEY, CDR2 SVGAGI, per germline. This CDR3 is 15 amino acids long. The CDR3 protein is CASSWGGTNTGELFF.

The chain recombines TRBV20-1 with TRBJ2-7; checking the TCRdb D call of TRBD1 is not possible without DNA. CDR1 and CDR2 from the germline V gene are DFQATT and SNEGSKA (reference sequence). The CDR3 contains 15 residues. CDR3 loop: CSARSWDRGRHEQYF.

The chain couples TRBV4-3 to TRBJ2-2; TCRdb lists TRBD1, though no DNA is available to test this call. Germline V gene sequence: CDR1 LGHNA, CDR2 YSLEER. CDR3 size: 18 residues. CDR3 residues: CASSQDVRQGPNTGELFF.